The 10 T cell receptor beta chains presented below share a single source sample, sequenced in a study of low-dose radiotherapy and immunotherapy resistance in tumors. Specified time point: before trial treatment. Alpha- and beta-chain coverage of first-strand cDNA came from TRAV- and TRBV-specific primers. TCR amplification involved around 22 PCR cycles with a constant-region primer and V-primer adapter. Via MiXCR, TCRdb re-called the reads, giving one row per CDR3 protein. The sample holds tens of thousands of distinct CDR3 sequences, roughly 19% seen once. The sample was PBMCs, taken before treatment. The origin of the receptors is a male donor with prostate cancer.

This clonotype was seen at least ten times. The V call is TRBV6-6, the J call TRBJ2-7; maybe TRBD2 (6 bases). Looked up from germline, CDR1 is MNHNY and CDR2 is SVGAGI (reference sequence). The length of the CDR3 is 16 residues. V shed 6 bases and J shed 2 bases, with 20 bases lying between them. Here the CDR3 reads CASRRDWRGETYEQYF. Here the CDR3 DNA reads TGTGCCAGCAGACGGGACTGGCGGGGCGAAACCTACGAGCAGTACTTC.

This clonotype was detected many times. The chain combines TRBV28 with TRBJ1-1; possibly TRBD1 for D (5 bases). CDR3 length equals 12 residues. Germline V gene data show CDR1 as MDHEN and CDR2 as SYDVKM. With 3 bases removed from V and 12 bases from J, the gap between germline ends came to 14 bases. This CDR3 is CASSFGRVETFF. CDR3 DNA sequence: TGTGCCAGCAGTTTCGGCAGGGTGGAGACTTTCTTT. The full variable domain, with the rest looked up from reference TRBV28 and TRBJ1-1, is DVKVTQSSRYLVKRTGEKVFLECVQDMDHENMFWYRQDPGLGLRLIYFSYDVKMKEKGDIPEGYSVSREKKERFSLILESASTNQTSMYLCASSFGRVETFFGQGTRLTVV.

V usage is TRBV30 and J usage is TRBJ2-5; TRBD1 aligns across 9 bases. J lost 0 bases, V lost 4 bases, and 3 bases had no gene match. The CDR3 sequence is 14 residues long. From germline, CDR1 is GTSNPN and CDR2 SVGIG (reference sequence). The CDR3 reads CAWTGTGYQETQYF. CDR3 DNA: TGTGCCTGGACCGGGACAGGGTACCAAGAGACCCAGTACTTC.

This clonotype was counted a few times. The V call is TRBV2, the J call TRBJ2-1, with 15 bases aligning to TRBD2. V shed 6 bases and J 7 bases; nucleotides not matched to a gene: 19. Per germline, CDR1 SNHLY and CDR2 FYNNEI. The CDR3 totals 20 residues. The CDR3, as DNA: TGTGCCAGCAGCCAAGAAAGATCTGGACTAGCGGGGGGGCACGGGAATGAGCAGTTCTTC. Amino acid sequence: CASSQERSGLAGGHGNEQFF.

The sample holds a few counts of this clonotype. V is TRBV5-4 and J is TRBJ1-6; 7 positions match TRBD1. The CDR3 loop spans 14 amino acids. Germline CDR1 reads SGHNT; CDR2 reads YYREEE (reference sequence). The junction had 0 bases not matched to a gene; V was cut back by 2 bases and J by 4 bases. CDR3 sequence (DNA): TGTGCCAGCAGCTTACAGGGGTATAATTCACCCCTCCACTTT. Translating it yields CASSLQGYNSPLHF.

Ten or more counts support this clonotype. The chain carries TRBV6-1 and TRBJ1-6, with a weak D call TRBD1 (5 bases). The germline V gene encodes CDR1 MNHNS and CDR2 SASEGT. V was trimmed by 10 bases and J by 14 bases, leaving 21 bases between them. This CDR3 is 13 amino acids long. CDR3 protein: CATLRGTGEALHF. The CDR3 DNA reads as TGTGCCACCCTAAGAGGTACAGGAGAAGCCCTCCACTTT.

This clonotype was observed at least ten times. V usage is TRBV27 and J usage is TRBJ2-7; D gene ambiguous. The CDR3 length is 12 residues. From germline, CDR1 is MNHEY and CDR2 SMNVEV (reference sequence). Trimming left V 6 bases short and J 4 bases short, with 10 bases between. The CDR3 coding sequence is TGTGCCAGCAGATCTACCTTGTACGAGCAGTACTTC. Residues: CASRSTLYEQYF.

This clonotype has a count of ten or more. The chain carries TRBV6-2 or TRBV6-3 and TRBJ1-1, with no clear D. The V gene lost 2 bases and the J gene lost 4 bases, with 14 bases spanning the gap. The CDR3 loop spans 15 amino acids. Germline CDR1 MNHEY, CDR2 SVGEGT. Here the CDR3 DNA reads TGTGCCAGCAGTTACAGGGCAGGAAGGAGCACTGAAGCTTTCTTT. Translating it yields CASSYRAGRSTEAFF.

As concerns this clonotype: A single base is all that separates this from a far larger clone, so a read error is likely. This chain's CDR3 is CASSHGTSGGYEQFF. In DNA form, the CDR3 reads TGTGCCAGCAGCCACGGGACTAGCGGGGGTTACGAGCAGTTCTTC. The V gene is TRBV21-1, the J gene TRBJ2-1; the table's D gene call, TRBD2, was not cross checked with the DNA. TRBV21-1 is assigned pseudogene status. The CDR3 is 15 amino acids.

This clonotype was observed a few times. The J gene is TRBJ2-7, the V gene TRBV9; D is uncertain. The CDR3 runs 14 residues. V gave up 0 bases and J gave up 2 bases, with 9 bases separating them. Germline CDR1 is SGDLS and CDR2 is YYNGEE. The CDR3 coding sequence is TGTGCCAGCAGCGTAGATGGTTCCACCTACGAGCAGTACTTC. This sequence encodes CASSVDGSTYEQYF.